Detailed here is one TCR beta chain. What it recognizes is unknown. The sample comes from a study of T-cell memory formation after mild COVID-19. General observations from the study: CD4/CD8 balance characterized clones contracting day 15 to 85, and CD4+ skew characterized later expanders.

One entry per CDR3 protein, called by TCRdb with MiXCR from the 5' RACE reads. The sample holds 470,000 or so distinct CDR3 sequences, about 20% seen once. Sequenced sample: PBMCs or a T cell subset sorted from them (not recorded which). The TCR was taken from an adult woman who had mild COVID-19 (a few samples of this study predate the infection). Cell type and time point are not known.

CDR3 coding DNA: TGTGCCAGCAGTTTAGCGCTCGGGCTTCTCAACACCGGGGAGCTGTTTTTT. Translating it yields CASSLALGLLNTGELFF. This chain uses TRBV12-3 or TRBV12-4 with TRBJ2-2, with D unclear. The CDR3 runs to 17 residues. Deletions cut 0 bases from V and 2 bases from J, with 13 bases between.